The 22 T cell receptor beta chains given below trace back to one sample, sequenced in a study of CD8+CD57+ T cells in acquired aplastic anemia. The TCR beta profiling, which covered VDJ combination and CDR3 sequence, was carried out using genomic DNA as the template. TCRdb re-called the reads with MiXCR, one entry per CDR3 protein. The sample carries hundreds of thousands of distinct CDR3 sequences, 65% to 80% recorded once. Sequencing input: sorted CD4+, CD8+, or CD8+CD57+ T cells (not recorded which) from PBMCs. The receptors here all came from a human donor in good health, serving as a control.

The chain joins TRBV12-3 or TRBV12-4 to TRBJ1-3; D uncertain. This CDR3 region has 14 residues. V shed 7 bases and J shed 1 base, with 11 bases lying between them. The CDR3 sequence: CASTTTGSGNTIYF. CDR3 bases: TGTGCCAGCACTACGACGGGATCTGGAAACACCATATATTTT.

The CDR3 here is CATSGGTSTDTQYF. In DNA form, the CDR3 reads TGTGCCACCAGTGGCGGGACTAGCACAGATACGCAGTATTTT. The chain uses TRBV24-1 and TRBJ2-3; D might be TRBD2 (6 bases). Looked up from germline, CDR1 is KGHDR and CDR2 is SFDVKD. This CDR3 is 14 amino acids long. The germline V and J ends were trimmed by 5 bases and 0 bases, with 8 bases remaining between them.

The chain combines TRBV7-8 with TRBJ2-5, with D tentatively TRBD1 or TRBD2 (6 bases each). Germline V CDR1 and CDR2: SGHVS, FQNEAQ. The V gene lost 5 bases and the J gene lost 3 bases, with 16 bases spanning the gap. The CDR3 sequence is 15 residues long. CDR3 bases: TGTGCCAGCAGCATACGACTAGGGGGTAAAGAGACCCAGTACTTC. Translating gives CASSIRLGGKETQYF.

For this clonotype: One junction end does not reproduce the germline sequence, and a read error may be involved. This rearrangement joins TRBV29-1 to TRBJ1-1; 8 nucleotides align to TRBD1. CDR3 size: 14 residues. The V gene's germline CDR1 is SQVTM and CDR2 ANQGSEA. The CDR3 sequence: CSVRTGTMNTEALF. In DNA, the CDR3 is TGCAGCGTTCGGACAGGGACCATGAACACTGAAGCTCTCTTT.

This clonotype came up many times. CDR3 sequence (DNA): TGTGCCAGCAGCTTGGCTGGCGGGGGCGCTTCCTACGAGCAGTACTTC. Its translation: CASSLAGGGASYEQYF. This chain connects TRBV5-8 to TRBJ2-7; TRBD2 might be the D (7 bases). The CDR3 runs to 16 residues. Trimming removed 0 bases from V and 1 base from J, with 14 bases in between. Germline CDR1 SGHTS, CDR2 YDEGEE. Full variable domain (missing parts from reference TRBV5-8 and TRBJ2-7): EAGVTQSPTHLIKTRGQQATLRCSPISGHTSVYWYQQALGLGLQFLLWYDEGEERNRGNFPPRFSGRQFPNYSSELNVNALELEDSALYLCASSLAGGGASYEQYFGPGTRLTVT.

The V gene is TRBV11-2, the J gene TRBJ2-1; perhaps D is TRBD1 or TRBD2 (5 bases each). CDR1 and CDR2 (germline): SGHAT, FQNNGV. The length of the CDR3 is 16 residues. V lost 1 base and J 3 bases, leaving 13 bases between the germline ends. The CDR3 region is CASSLGGVGGYNEQFF. CDR3 DNA: TGTGCCAGCAGCTTAGGAGGGGTGGGCGGCTACAATGAGCAGTTCTTC.

The chain recombines TRBV29-1 with TRBJ2-2; TRBD1 or TRBD2 may be the D gene (5 bases each). The germline gives CDR1 SQVTM, CDR2 ANQGSEA. This CDR3 region has 11 residues. Trimming removed 8 bases at V and 5 bases at J, with 9 bases between. This CDR3 is CSSWGTGELFF. CDR3 nucleotide sequence: TGCAGCTCATGGGGGACCGGGGAGCTGTTTTTT.

The chain employs TRBV29-1 and TRBJ1-1; 7 nucleotides align to TRBD1. V dropped 6 bases and J dropped 6; count of bases not matched to a gene: 4. The CDR3 length is 11 residues. In germline, CDR1 is SQVTM, CDR2 ANQGSEA. For the CDR3, the DNA is TGCAGCGTGCGGACAGGTTCTGAAGCTTTCTTT. Its protein product is CSVRTGSEAFF.

CDR3 nucleotides: TGCAGTGCTATGAGGGTCCAGGGGCCGTACACTGAAGCTTTCTTT. Translated: CSAMRVQGPYTEAFF. The gene calls are TRBV20-1 and TRBJ1-1; tentatively, D is TRBD1 (6 bases). The CDR3 contains 15 residues. The germline V and J ends were trimmed by 4 bases and 3 bases, with 18 bases remaining between them. CDR1 and CDR2 from the germline V gene are DFQATT and SNEGSKA (reference sequence).

A note on this clonotype: Relative to the germline gene, one junction end is altered; a read error may explain this. V usage is TRBV15 and J usage is TRBJ1-2, with D tentatively TRBD1 (5 bases). The CDR3 has 14 residues. Germline CDR1 reads LNHNV; CDR2 reads YYDKDF (reference sequence). The CDR3 coding sequence is TGTGCCACCAGCCGAGCAGGAGGGGACGATGGGCAGTCCTTC. This gives the protein CATSRAGGDDGQSF.

The sample holds a few counts of this clonotype. V is TRBV20-1 and J is TRBJ1-3, with a possible D match to TRBD1 (5 bases). Germline V gives CDR1 DFQATT, CDR2 SNEGSKA (reference sequence). The CDR3 extends over 16 amino acids. With 3 bases removed from V and 2 bases from J, the gap between germline ends came to 17 bases. This CDR3 reads CSASSILGGAGNTIYF. For the CDR3, the DNA is TGCAGTGCTAGTTCGATTTTAGGAGGGGCTGGAAACACCATATATTTT.

The chain employs TRBV20-1 and TRBJ1-5; D gene unclear. With 2 bases removed from V and 5 bases from J, the gap between germline ends came to 13 bases. The CDR3 is made up of 14 amino acids. Germline V lookup: CDR1 DFQATT, CDR2 SNEGSKA (reference sequence). CDR3 region: CSARNSNGDQPQHF. For the CDR3, the DNA is TGCAGTGCTAGAAACAGTAACGGGGATCAGCCCCAGCATTTT.

This clonotype has only one observation. The chain combines TRBV20-1 with TRBJ1-5; the D gene is possibly TRBD1 (5 bases). Trimming shortened V by 7 bases and J by 3 bases, and 22 bases separated the two germline ends. The CDR3 is made up of 16 amino acids. Germline-derived CDR1 and CDR2 are DFQATT and SNEGSKA (reference sequence). Written as DNA, the CDR3 is TGCAGTGTCATATCCGGGGCAGATACGCACAATCAGCCCCAGCATTTT. It codes for CSVISGADTHNQPQHF.

A word on this clonotype: The conserved closing phenylalanine or tryptophan is absent in this CDR3, likely reflecting a read error. Because the CDR3's place on the DNA is in doubt, the DNA is left out and the CDR3 is given as listed by TCRdb. This rearrangement joins TRBV7-6 to TRBJ1-1; the table calls TRBD1, which could not be checked here. CDR1 is SGHVS and CDR2 is FNYEAQ in the germline V gene. The CDR3 is 13 residues long, counting both termini. This CDR3 is CASSLEQGTAGVL.

This clonotype showed up many times. The chain couples TRBV29-1 to TRBJ1-2; a possible D gene is TRBD1 (5 bases). The CDR3 has 12 amino acids. The germline gives CDR1 SQVTM, CDR2 ANQGSEA. The V gene lost 8 bases and the J gene lost 4 bases, with 14 bases spanning the gap. The DNA for the CDR3 is TGCAGCTCGGGACGGGAGAGCTATGGCTACACCTTC. As protein: CSSGRESYGYTF.

This clonotype was counted between two and nine times. The junction and the germline gene differ at one end; a read error may be behind it. The V gene is TRBV7-2, the J gene TRBJ2-3; 9 bases agree with TRBD2. Germline assignment: CDR1 SGHTA and CDR2 FQGNSA. The CDR3 has 16 residues. The CDR3 DNA is TGCGCCAGCAGCTTAGGGCCCAGCGGGGGGCGATATACGCAGTATTTT. Translation: CASSLGPSGGRYTQYF.

The rearrangement uses TRBV5-1 and TRBJ1-2; TRBD1 matches 10 bases. Germline CDR1 and CDR2: SGHRS and YFSETQ. This CDR3 has 15 residues. J was trimmed by 0 bases and V by 5 bases; bases with no gene match: 4. The CDR3 region is CASRRTGGSNYGYTF. Here the CDR3 DNA reads TGCGCCAGCAGGAGGACAGGGGGATCTAACTATGGCTACACCTTC.

Points on this clonotype: Germline is not matched at one junction end, which may reflect a read error. The genes are TRBV7-2 and TRBJ2-1; weak D call: TRBD2 (5 bases). The CDR3 length is 15 residues. CDR1 SGHTA and CDR2 FQGNSA come from the germline V gene. DNA for the CDR3: TGTGCCAGCAGCGCCAGCCAGGCGGGCCCAGTAATGCAAATCTTC. This encodes CASSASQAGPVMQIF.

The gene calls are TRBV19 and TRBJ2-1, with 9 nucleotides matching TRBD1. The CDR3 loop spans 13 amino acids. The J segment lost 6 bases and the V segment lost 5 bases, leaving 2 bases of the junction unmatched. The V gene's germline CDR1 is LNHDA and CDR2 SQIVND (reference sequence). The CDR3 bases are TGTGCCAGTAGTTTGACAGGGGGCAATGAGCAGTTCTTC. It codes for CASSLTGGNEQFF.

A single count supports this clonotype. The CDR3 nucleotides are TGTGCCAGCAGCTTAGCCGGGGTCCACCTCCTAGAGTCACCCCTCCACTTT. Encoded protein: CASSLAGVHLLESPLHF. The chain employs TRBV7-8 and TRBJ1-6; D not certain. The germline V gene has CDR1 SGHVS and CDR2 FQNEAQ. V was pared by 0 bases and J by 10 bases, with 19 bases between. The CDR3 sequence is 17 residues long.

This chain joins TRBV19 and TRBJ2-1; D is uncertain. V was pared by 7 bases and J by 5 bases, with 9 bases between. CDR1 is LNHDA, CDR2 SQIVND, per germline (reference sequence). The CDR3 covers 12 residues. CDR3 sequence: CASTPGDNEQFF. The CDR3 nucleotides are TGTGCCAGTACCCCTGGGGACAATGAGCAGTTCTTC.

The chain combines TRBV15 with TRBJ1-6; D call uncertain. This CDR3 region has 16 residues. Looked up from germline, CDR1 is LNHNV and CDR2 is YYDKDF (reference sequence). Trimming cost V 0 bases and J 3 bases, with 9 bases left between them. CDR3 nucleotides: TGTGCCACCAGCAGAGATCATGACCGCTATAATTCACCCCTCCACTTT. Protein product: CATSRDHDRYNSPLHF.